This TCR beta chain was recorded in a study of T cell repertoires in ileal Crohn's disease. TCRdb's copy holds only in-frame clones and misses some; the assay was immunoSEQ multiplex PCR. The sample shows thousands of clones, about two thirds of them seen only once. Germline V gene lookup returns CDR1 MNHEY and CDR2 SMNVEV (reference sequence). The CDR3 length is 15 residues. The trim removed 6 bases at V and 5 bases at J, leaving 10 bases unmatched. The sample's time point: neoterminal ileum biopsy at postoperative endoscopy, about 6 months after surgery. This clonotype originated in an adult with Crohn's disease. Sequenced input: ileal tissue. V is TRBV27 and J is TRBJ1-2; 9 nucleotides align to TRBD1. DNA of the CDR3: TGTGCCAGCAGCTCTGGACAGGGGATTCCTTATGGCTACACCTTC. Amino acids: CASSSGQGIPYGYTF.